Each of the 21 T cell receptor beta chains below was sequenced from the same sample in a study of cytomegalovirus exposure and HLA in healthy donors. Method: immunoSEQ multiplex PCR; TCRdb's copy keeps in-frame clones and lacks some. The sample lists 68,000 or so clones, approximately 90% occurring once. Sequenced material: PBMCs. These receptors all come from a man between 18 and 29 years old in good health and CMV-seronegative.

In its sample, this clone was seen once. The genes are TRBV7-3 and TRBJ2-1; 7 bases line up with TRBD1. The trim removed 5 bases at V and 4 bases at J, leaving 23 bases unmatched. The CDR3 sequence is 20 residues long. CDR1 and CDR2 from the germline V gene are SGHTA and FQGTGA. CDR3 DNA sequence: TGTGCCAGCAGCCATGTAGGGACAGTATATACCACAACCGTGTACAATGAGCAGTTCTTC. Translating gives CASSHVGTVYTTTVYNEQFF.

The CDR3 loop reads CASSHTPARQGNQPQHF. In DNA form, the CDR3 reads TGTGCCAGCAGCCATACGCCCGCTCGACAGGGGAATCAGCCCCAGCATTTT. The chain employs TRBV4-2 and TRBJ1-5; the match to TRBD1 covers 8 bases. The CDR3 runs 17 residues. J lost 4 bases, V lost 3 bases, and 11 bases had no gene match. Per germline, CDR1 LGHNA and CDR2 YNFKEQ.

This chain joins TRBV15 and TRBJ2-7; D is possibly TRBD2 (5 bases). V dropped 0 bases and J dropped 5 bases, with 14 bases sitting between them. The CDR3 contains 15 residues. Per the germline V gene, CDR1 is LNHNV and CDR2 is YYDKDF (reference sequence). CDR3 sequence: CATSRDRYEGNEQYF. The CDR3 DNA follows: TGTGCCACCAGCAGAGATCGGTACGAGGGAAACGAGCAGTACTTC.

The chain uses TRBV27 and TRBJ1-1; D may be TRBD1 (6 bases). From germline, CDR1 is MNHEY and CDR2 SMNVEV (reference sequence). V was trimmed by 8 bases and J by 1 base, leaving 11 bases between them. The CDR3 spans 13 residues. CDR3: CASGGQSNTEAFF. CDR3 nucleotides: TGTGCCAGCGGTGGACAGTCGAACACTGAAGCTTTCTTT.

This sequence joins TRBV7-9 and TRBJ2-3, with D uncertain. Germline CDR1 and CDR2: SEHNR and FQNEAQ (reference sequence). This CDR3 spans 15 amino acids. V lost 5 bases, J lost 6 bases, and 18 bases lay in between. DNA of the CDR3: TGTGCCAGCAGCCCTTCTGGCGGAGTTTTTGATACGCAGTATTTT. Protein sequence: CASSPSGGVFDTQYF.

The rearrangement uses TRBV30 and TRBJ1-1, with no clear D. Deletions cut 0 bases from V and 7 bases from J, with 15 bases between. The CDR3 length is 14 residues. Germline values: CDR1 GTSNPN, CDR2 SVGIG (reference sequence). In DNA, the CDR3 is TGTGCCTGGAGTGTACGTGGAGGGCTTCGTGAAGCTTTCTTT. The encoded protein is CAWSVRGGLREAFF.

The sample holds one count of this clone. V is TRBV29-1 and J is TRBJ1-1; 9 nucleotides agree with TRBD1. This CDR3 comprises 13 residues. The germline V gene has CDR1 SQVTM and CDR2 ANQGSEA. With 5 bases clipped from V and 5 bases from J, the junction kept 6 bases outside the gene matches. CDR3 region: CSVSQTGGTEAFF. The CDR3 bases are TGCAGCGTTTCGCAGACAGGGGGGACTGAAGCTTTCTTT.

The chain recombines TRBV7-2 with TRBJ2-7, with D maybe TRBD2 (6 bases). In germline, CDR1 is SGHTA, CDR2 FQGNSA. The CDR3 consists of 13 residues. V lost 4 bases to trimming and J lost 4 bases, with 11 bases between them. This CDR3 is CASSSPAGYEQYF. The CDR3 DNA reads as TGTGCCAGCAGCTCCCCCGCGGGGTACGAGCAGTACTTC.

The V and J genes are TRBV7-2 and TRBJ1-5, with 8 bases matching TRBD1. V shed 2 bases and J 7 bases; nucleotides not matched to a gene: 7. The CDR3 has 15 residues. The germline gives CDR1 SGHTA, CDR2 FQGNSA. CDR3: CASSLNRGKGQPQHF. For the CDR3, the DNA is TGTGCCAGCAGCTTAAACAGGGGGAAGGGGCAGCCCCAGCATTTT.

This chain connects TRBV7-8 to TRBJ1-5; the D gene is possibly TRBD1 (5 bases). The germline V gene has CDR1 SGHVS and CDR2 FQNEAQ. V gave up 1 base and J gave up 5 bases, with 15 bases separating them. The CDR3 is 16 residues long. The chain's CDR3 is CASSLGRRGPHQPQHF. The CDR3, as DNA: TGTGCCAGCAGCTTAGGCCGAAGGGGCCCCCATCAGCCCCAGCATTTT.

The CDR3 DNA reads as TGTGCCAGCAGTTTTTGGGACAGGGGGATCTCTGGGGCCAACGTCCTGACTTTC. As protein: CASSFWDRGISGANVLTF. The chain couples TRBV27 to TRBJ2-6; 11 bases line up with TRBD1. This CDR3 region has 18 residues. J lost 0 bases, V lost 3 bases, and 4 bases had no gene match. Germline V lookup: CDR1 MNHEY, CDR2 SMNVEV (reference sequence). The complete variable domain, with remaining parts taken from reference TRBV27 and TRBJ2-6, reads EAQVTQNPRYLITVTGKKLTVTCSQNMNHEYMSWYRQDPGLGLRQIYYSMNVEVTDKGDVPEGYKVSRKEKRNFPLILESPSPNQTSLYFCASSFWDRGISGANVLTFGAGSRLTVL.

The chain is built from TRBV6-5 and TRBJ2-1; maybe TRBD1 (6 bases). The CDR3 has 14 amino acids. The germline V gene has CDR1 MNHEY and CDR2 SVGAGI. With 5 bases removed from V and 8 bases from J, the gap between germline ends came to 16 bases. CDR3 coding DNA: TGTGCCAGCAGTCCCCAACCGGCAGGGGATGAGCAGTTCTTC. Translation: CASSPQPAGDEQFF.

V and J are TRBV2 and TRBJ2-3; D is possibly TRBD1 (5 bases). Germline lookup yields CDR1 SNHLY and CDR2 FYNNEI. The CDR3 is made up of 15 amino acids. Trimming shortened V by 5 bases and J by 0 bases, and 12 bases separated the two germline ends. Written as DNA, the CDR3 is TGTGCCAGCAGTTTGACAGCCGATAGCACAGATACGCAGTATTTT. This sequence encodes CASSLTADSTDTQYF.

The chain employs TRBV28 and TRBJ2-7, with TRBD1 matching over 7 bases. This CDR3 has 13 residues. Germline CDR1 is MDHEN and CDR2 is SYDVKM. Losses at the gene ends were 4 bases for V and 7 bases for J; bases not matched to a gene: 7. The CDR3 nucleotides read TGTGCCAGCAGTTCCCAGACAGGGCGGGAGCAGTACTTC. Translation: CASSSQTGREQYF.

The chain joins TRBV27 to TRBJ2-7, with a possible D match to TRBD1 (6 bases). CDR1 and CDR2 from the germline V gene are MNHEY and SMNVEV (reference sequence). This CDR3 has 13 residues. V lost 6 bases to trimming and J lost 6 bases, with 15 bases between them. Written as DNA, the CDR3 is TGTGCCAGCAGGTCTCGTTTAGGGGGCGAGCAGTACTTC. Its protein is CASRSRLGGEQYF.

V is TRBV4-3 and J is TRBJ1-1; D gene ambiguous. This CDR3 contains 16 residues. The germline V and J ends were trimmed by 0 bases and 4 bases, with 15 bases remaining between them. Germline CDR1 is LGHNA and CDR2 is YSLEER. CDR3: CASSQEPPFNSTEAFF. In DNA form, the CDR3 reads TGCGCCAGCAGCCAAGAACCCCCGTTTAACAGCACTGAAGCTTTCTTT.

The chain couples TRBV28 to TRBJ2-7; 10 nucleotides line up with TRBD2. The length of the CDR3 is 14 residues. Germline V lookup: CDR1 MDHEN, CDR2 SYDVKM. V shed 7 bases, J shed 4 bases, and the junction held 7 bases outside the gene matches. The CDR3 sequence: CASTWTSGDYEQYF. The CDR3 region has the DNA TGTGCCAGCACCTGGACTAGCGGAGATTACGAGCAGTACTTC.

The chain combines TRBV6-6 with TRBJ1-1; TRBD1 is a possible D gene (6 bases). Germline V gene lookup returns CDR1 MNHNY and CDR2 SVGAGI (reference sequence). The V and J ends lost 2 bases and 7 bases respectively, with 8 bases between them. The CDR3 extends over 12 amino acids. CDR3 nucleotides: TGTGCCAGCAGTTACCCGGACAGTGAAGCTTTCTTT. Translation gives CASSYPDSEAFF.

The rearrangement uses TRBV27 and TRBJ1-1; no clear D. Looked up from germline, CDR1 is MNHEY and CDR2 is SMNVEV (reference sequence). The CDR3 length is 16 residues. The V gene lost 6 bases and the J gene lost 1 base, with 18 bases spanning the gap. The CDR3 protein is CASREWSGTGNTEAFF. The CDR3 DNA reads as TGTGCCAGCAGAGAGTGGTCCGGAACGGGGAACACTGAAGCTTTCTTT.

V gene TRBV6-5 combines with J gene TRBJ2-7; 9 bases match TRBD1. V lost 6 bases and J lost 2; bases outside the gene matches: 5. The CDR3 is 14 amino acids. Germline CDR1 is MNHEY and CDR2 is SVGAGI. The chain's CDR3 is CASRSGTGTYEQYF. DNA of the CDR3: TGTGCCAGCAGGTCCGGGACAGGGACCTACGAGCAGTACTTC.

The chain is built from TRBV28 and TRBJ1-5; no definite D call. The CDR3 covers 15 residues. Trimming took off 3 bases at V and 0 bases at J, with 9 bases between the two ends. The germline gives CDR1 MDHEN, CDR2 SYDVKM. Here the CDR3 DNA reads TGTGCCAGCAGTTTGGCGACACATAGCAATCAGCCCCAGCATTTT. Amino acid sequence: CASSLATHSNQPQHF.